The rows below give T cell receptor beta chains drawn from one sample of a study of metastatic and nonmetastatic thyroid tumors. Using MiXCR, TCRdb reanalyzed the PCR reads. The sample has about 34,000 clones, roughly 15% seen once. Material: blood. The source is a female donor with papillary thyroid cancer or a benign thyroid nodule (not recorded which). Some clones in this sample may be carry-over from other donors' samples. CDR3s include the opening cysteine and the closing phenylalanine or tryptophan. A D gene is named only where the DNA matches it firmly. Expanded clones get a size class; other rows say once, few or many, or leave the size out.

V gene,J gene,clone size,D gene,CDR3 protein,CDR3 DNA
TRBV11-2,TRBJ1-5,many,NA,CASSLEGLGNQPQHF,TGTGCCAGCAGCTTAGAGGGACTGGGCAATCAGCCCCAGCATTTT
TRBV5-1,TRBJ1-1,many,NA,CASSSDSDLEAFF,TGCGCCAGCAGCAGCGACAGTGACTTAGAAGCTTTCTTT
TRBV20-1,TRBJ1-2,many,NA,CSAPDNRSYGYTF,TGCAGTGCTCCGGACAATAGGAGCTATGGCTACACCTTC
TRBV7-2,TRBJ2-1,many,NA,CASSLDVTARQQFF,TGTGCCAGCAGCTTAGATGTGACAGCTCGGCAGCAGTTCTTC
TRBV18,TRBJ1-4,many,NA,CASSLTRGSRNEKLFF,TGTGCCAGCTCACTAACGAGGGGGTCGCGGAATGAAAAACTGTTTTTT
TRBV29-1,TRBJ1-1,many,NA,CSVTRGGGTEAFF,TGCAGCGTCACTAGAGGGGGAGGGACTGAAGCTTTCTTT
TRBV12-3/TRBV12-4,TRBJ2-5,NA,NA,CASSPRGAQTQYF,TGTGCCAGCAGTCCACGCGGGGCGCAGACCCAGTACTTC
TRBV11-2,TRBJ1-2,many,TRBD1,CASSPDRVRDGYTF,TGTGCCAGCAGCCCCGACAGGGTCCGAGATGGCTACACCTTC
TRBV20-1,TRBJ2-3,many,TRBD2,CSATRRTSGSADTQYF,TGCAGTGCAACACGTCGGACTAGCGGGAGTGCAGATACGCAGTATTTT
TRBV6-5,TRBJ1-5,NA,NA,CASIYRRVISNQPQHF,TGTGCCAGCATTTACCGAAGGGTTATCAGCAATCAGCCCCAGCATTTT
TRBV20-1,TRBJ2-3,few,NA,CSASFRGLQGDTQYF,TGCAGTGCTAGTTTCCGGGGCCTACAGGGAGATACGCAGTATTTT
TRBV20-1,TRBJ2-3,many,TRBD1,CSARSTGVRVGSQYF,TGCAGTGCTAGATCGACAGGGGTCCGAGTAGGGTCGCAGTATTTT
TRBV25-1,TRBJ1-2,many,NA,CASSAGQLYGYTF,TGTGCCAGCAGTGCGGGACAACTGTATGGCTACACCTTC
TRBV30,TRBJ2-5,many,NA,CAWSALTGQETQYF,TGTGCCTGGAGTGCGTTAACAGGTCAAGAGACCCAGTACTTC
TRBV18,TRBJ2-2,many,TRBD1,CASSPQQGAEDTGELFF,TGTGCCAGCTCACCGCAACAGGGGGCTGAAGACACCGGGGAGCTGTTTTTT
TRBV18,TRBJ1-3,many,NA,CASSPPAGNTIYF,TGTGCCAGCTCACCACCGGCTGGAAACACCATATATTTT
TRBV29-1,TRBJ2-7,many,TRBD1,CSVRRDRASEQYF,TGCAGCGTGCGCCGGGACAGGGCCTCCGAGCAGTACTTC
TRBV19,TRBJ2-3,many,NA,CASSQGNTQYF,TGTGCCAGTAGCCAGGGGAATACGCAGTATTTT
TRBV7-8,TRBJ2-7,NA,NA,CASSPRGSPPLYF,TGTGCCAGCAGCCCTCGGGGTAGCCCCCCGTTGTACTTC
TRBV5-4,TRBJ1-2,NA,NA,CASSSNRALIGGYTF,TGTGCCAGCAGCTCCAACAGGGCCCTAATCGGTGGCTACACCTTC
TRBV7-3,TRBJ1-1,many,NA,CASSADRNTEAFF,TGTGCCAGCAGCGCCGACCGGAACACTGAAGCTTTCTTT
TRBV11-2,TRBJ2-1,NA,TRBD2,CASSSGTSGSDEQFF,TGTGCCAGCAGCTCCGGGACTAGCGGGAGCGATGAGCAGTTCTTC
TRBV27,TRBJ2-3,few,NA,CASSPLSLPWDTQYF,TGTGCCAGCAGTCCACTATCCCTACCCTGGGATACGCAGTATTTT
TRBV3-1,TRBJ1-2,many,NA,CASSDTVGYTF,TGTGCCAGCAGCGATACAGTCGGCTACACCTTC
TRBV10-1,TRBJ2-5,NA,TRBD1,CASSPSTGFRDTQYF,TGCGCCAGCAGTCCCTCGACAGGGTTCCGGGATACCCAGTACTTC
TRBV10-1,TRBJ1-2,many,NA,CASSPMEGSYGYTF,TGCGCCAGCAGCCCGATGGAGGGAAGCTATGGCTACACCTTC
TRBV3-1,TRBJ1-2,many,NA,CASSPEGFDGYTF,TGTGCCAGCAGCCCGGAGGGTTTCGATGGCTACACCTTC
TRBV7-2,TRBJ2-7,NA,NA,CASSLDRSREQYF,TGTGCCAGCAGCTTAGATCGGAGTCGGGAGCAGTACTTC
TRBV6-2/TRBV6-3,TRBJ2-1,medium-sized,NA,CASSNPGTLYNEQFF,TGTGCCAGCAGTAATCCCGGGACACTTTACAATGAGCAGTTCTTC
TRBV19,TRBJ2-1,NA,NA,CASSFVLLNEQFF,TGTGCCAGTAGCTTCGTACTACTCAATGAGCAGTTCTTC
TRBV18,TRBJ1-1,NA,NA,CASSPGLGSTEAFF,TGTGCCAGCTCACCAGGTCTGGGGAGCACTGAAGCTTTCTTT
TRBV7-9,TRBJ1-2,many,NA,CASSSPDRAGYTF,TGTGCCAGCAGCTCGCCCGACAGAGCTGGCTACACCTTC
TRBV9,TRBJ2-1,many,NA,CASSANTRSNEQFF,TGTGCCAGCAGCGCTAACACTAGGTCCAATGAGCAGTTCTTC
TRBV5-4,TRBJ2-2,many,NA,CASSLRGGGELFF,TGTGCCAGCAGCCTAAGGGGGGGCGGGGAGCTGTTTTTT
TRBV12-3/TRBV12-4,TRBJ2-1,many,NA,CASSFSFLVNEQFF,TGTGCCAGCAGTTTTTCGTTTTTAGTAAATGAGCAGTTCTTC
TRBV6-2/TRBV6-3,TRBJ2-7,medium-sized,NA,CASSPLRSGQLAEQYF,TGTGCCAGCAGCCCCCTTCGATCCGGGCAGCTCGCCGAGCAGTACTTC
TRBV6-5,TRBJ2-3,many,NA,CASSYSGRASTDTQYF,TGTGCCAGCAGTTACTCGGGCAGGGCTAGCACAGATACGCAGTATTTT
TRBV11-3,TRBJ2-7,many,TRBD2,CASSLSGTSGSEQYF,TGTGCCAGCAGCTTATCCGGGACTAGCGGGAGTGAGCAGTACTTC
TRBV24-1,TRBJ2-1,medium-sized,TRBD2,CATRLAGDSDEQFF,TGTGCCACCAGACTAGCGGGAGACAGTGATGAGCAGTTCTTC
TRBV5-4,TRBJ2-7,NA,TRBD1,CASSYTWTGPYEQYF,TGTGCCAGCAGCTACACCTGGACAGGGCCCTACGAGCAGTACTTC
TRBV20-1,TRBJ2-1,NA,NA,CSARTIRAEQFF,TGCAGTGCGAGAACTATACGAGCTGAGCAGTTCTTC
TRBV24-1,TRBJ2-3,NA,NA,CATSDPSLRSSTDTQYF,TGTGCCACCAGTGATCCCTCTCTGAGGTCTAGCACAGATACGCAGTATTTT
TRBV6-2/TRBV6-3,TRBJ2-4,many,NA,CASSPLTLAKNIQYF,TGTGCCAGCAGTCCTTTGACCCTAGCCAAAAACATTCAGTACTTC
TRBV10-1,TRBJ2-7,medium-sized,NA,CASSESSVHEQYF,TGCGCCAGCAGTGAGTCTAGCGTCCACGAGCAGTACTTC
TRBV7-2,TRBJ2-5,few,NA,CASSYHGLYQETQYF,TGTGCCAGCAGCTACCATGGGTTATACCAAGAGACCCAGTACTTC
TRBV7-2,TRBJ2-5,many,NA,CASSFDRGREAQYF,TGTGCCAGCAGCTTCGACAGGGGTCGGGAGGCCCAGTACTTC
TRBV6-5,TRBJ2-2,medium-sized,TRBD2,CASSYQGLAVPGELFF,TGTGCCAGCAGTTACCAGGGACTAGCGGTCCCCGGGGAGCTGTTTTTT
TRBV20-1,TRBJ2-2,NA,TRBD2,CSARDIGSGRDTGELFF,TGCAGTGCTAGAGATATTGGTAGCGGGAGGGACACCGGGGAGCTGTTTTTT
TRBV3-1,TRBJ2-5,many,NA,CASSPFIQETQYF,TGTGCCAGCAGCCCCTTTATACAAGAGACCCAGTACTTC
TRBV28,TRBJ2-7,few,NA,CASSLKRILLYEQYF,TGTGCCAGCAGTTTAAAGAGAATCCTTCTTTACGAGCAGTACTTC